One sample yielded the 20 T cell receptor beta chains listed below, sequenced in a study of blood T cell repertoires in COVID-19. This table comes from immunoSEQ multiplex PCR, and its TCRdb copy is limited to in-frame clones, with some not included. The sample consists of about 100,000 clones, 87% of them appearing once. Sequenced input: peripheral blood. These receptors were taken from a man in his forties or fifties with active COVID-19.

V and J are TRBV4-1 and TRBJ1-2; D possibly corresponds to TRBD1 (5 bases). The V gene's germline CDR1 is MGHRA and CDR2 YSYEKL. With 0 bases removed from V and 2 bases from J, the gap between germline ends came to 10 bases. There are 15 residues in the CDR3. CDR3 region: CASSQDPGLNYGYTF. The CDR3 DNA reads as TGCGCCAGCAGCCAAGACCCAGGGCTGAACTATGGCTACACCTTC.

The V gene is TRBV3-1 (or the pseudogene TRBV3-2), the J gene TRBJ2-3; D unresolved. Trimming stripped 4 bases from V and 2 bases from J, with 7 bases between. Germline CDR1 LGHDT, CDR2 YNNKEL (reference sequence). This CDR3 is 13 amino acids long. The CDR3 region is CASSLAPTDTQYF. CDR3 nucleotides: TGTGCCAGCAGCCTGGCCCCCACAGATACGCAGTATTTT.

This chain links TRBV7-9 with TRBJ1-3; 8 nucleotides line up with TRBD1. The CDR3 covers 16 residues. V gave up 5 bases and J gave up 2 bases; unmatched junction bases: 8. Per the germline V gene, CDR1 is SEHNR and CDR2 is FQNEAQ (reference sequence). The CDR3 sequence is CASSGRGRSAGNTIYF. CDR3 in DNA: TGTGCCAGCAGCGGCAGGGGGCGATCCGCTGGAAACACCATATATTTT.

This clone came up once. The chain couples TRBV16 to TRBJ2-3, with D possibly matching TRBD2 (5 bases). The CDR3 spans 14 residues. Germline V lookup: CDR1 KGHSY, CDR2 FQNENV. V was clipped by 4 bases and J by 2 bases, with 10 bases between them. This CDR3 reads CASSPRTFTDTQYF. The DNA for the CDR3 is TGTGCCAGCAGCCCCCGGACTTTCACAGATACGCAGTATTTT. Looking up the rest from reference TRBV16 and TRBJ2-3 gives the full variable domain: GEEVAQTPKHLVRGEGQKAKLYCAPIKGHSYVFWYQQVLKNEFKFLISFQNENVFDETGMPKERFSAKCLPNSPCSLEIQATKLEDSAVYFCASSPRTFTDTQYFGPGTRLTVL.

This chain connects TRBV30 to TRBJ1-2; D may be TRBD1 (6 bases). The CDR3 length is 15 residues. Germline V gene lookup returns CDR1 GTSNPN and CDR2 SVGIG (reference sequence). Trimming pared 3 bases from V and 5 bases from J, leaving 19 bases between. For the CDR3, the DNA is TGTGCCTGGAGCCATCTTCGACAGGTCTGGTATGGCTACACCTTC. Amino acids: CAWSHLRQVWYGYTF.

The V and J genes are TRBV7-9 and TRBJ2-2; 8 bases are a match to TRBD2. Germline CDR1 reads SEHNR; CDR2 reads FQNEAQ (reference sequence). This CDR3 contains 15 residues. V lost 4 bases and J lost 6; bases outside the gene matches: 7. The CDR3 loop reads CASSSSGTRPGELFF. CDR3 sequence (DNA): TGTGCCAGCAGCTCTTCCGGGACTAGACCCGGGGAGCTGTTTTTT.

The chain has TRBV7-2 and TRBJ1-2; 10 positions match TRBD1. Losses at the gene ends were 6 bases for V and 8 bases for J; bases not matched to a gene: 12. Germline V CDR1 and CDR2: SGHTA, FQGNSA. The CDR3 totals 15 residues. The CDR3 region has the DNA TGTGCCAGCAGTTACCCCCGGGACAGGGGAGACGGCTACACCTTC. The encoded protein is CASSYPRDRGDGYTF.

This clone appeared a single time. The CDR3 reads CASSYRVSEQYF. CDR3 coding DNA: TGTGCCAGCAGCTACAGGGTGAGCGAGCAGTACTTC. The chain employs TRBV11-2 and TRBJ2-7, with a tentative D call TRBD1 (6 bases). The V end lost 4 bases, the J end lost 6 bases, and 10 bases lay between the germline ends. CDR3 size: 12 residues. Per germline, CDR1 SGHAT and CDR2 FQNNGV.

The chain is built from TRBV4-1 and TRBJ2-7, with TRBD2 identical over 9 bases. V trimming: 1 base; J trimming: 4 bases; junction bases outside the gene matches: 5. This CDR3 has 15 amino acids. Germline values: CDR1 MGHRA, CDR2 YSYEKL. The CDR3 bases are TGCGCCAGCAGCCAAGCGCGGGGGGGAGGATACGAGCAGTACTTC. It yields the protein CASSQARGGGYEQYF.

This sequence joins TRBV28 and TRBJ1-2; D call uncertain. V shed 8 bases and J shed 8 bases, with 18 bases lying between them. There are 13 residues in the CDR3. The V gene's germline CDR1 is MDHEN and CDR2 SYDVKM. The CDR3 bases are TGTGCCAGCCATACCCTACCTTTGCGGGGCTACACCTTC. It encodes CASHTLPLRGYTF.

The rearrangement links TRBV27 to TRBJ1-1; a weak D match, TRBD1 (6 bases). The CDR3 has 14 residues. Looked up from germline, CDR1 is MNHEY and CDR2 is SMNVEV (reference sequence). The V end lost 5 bases, the J end lost 5 bases, and 15 bases lay between the germline ends. The CDR3 region is CASSLITGSTEAFF. The CDR3 bases are TGTGCCAGCAGTCTAATTACAGGGAGTACTGAAGCTTTCTTT.

A word on this clone: A read error may produce the germline difference seen at one junction end. The V and J genes are TRBV5-8 and TRBJ2-7; the match to TRBD2 covers 10 bases. The CDR3 covers 15 residues. Germline V lookup: CDR1 SGHTS, CDR2 YDEGEE. The CDR3 sequence: CASTLGLAPTYEQYF. CDR3 nucleotides: TGTGCCAGCACCTTGGGACTAGCGCCTACCTACGAGCAGTACTTC.

The chain uses TRBV7-9 and TRBJ1-1; D might be TRBD1 (5 bases). CDR3 length: 15 residues. Per germline, CDR1 SEHNR and CDR2 FQNEAQ (reference sequence). Trimming removed 5 bases from V and 1 base from J, with 14 bases in between. The CDR3 is CASSPYPTANTEAFF. In DNA form, the CDR3 reads TGTGCCAGCAGCCCATACCCGACAGCGAACACTGAAGCTTTCTTT.

J is TRBJ2-1 and V is TRBV28; 8 bases are a match to TRBD1. Germline lookup yields CDR1 MDHEN and CDR2 SYDVKM. The ends lost 1 base at V and 12 bases at J; junction bases unmatched: 2. CDR3 length equals 12 residues. DNA for the CDR3: TGTGCCAGCAGTTTATACGGGACAGGGCAGTTCTTC. Its protein product is CASSLYGTGQFF.

The V gene is TRBV4-3, the J gene TRBJ2-1; 12 bases agree with TRBD2. Trimming at V came to 1 base and at J to 9 bases, leaving 7 bases not matched to a gene. The CDR3 length is 16 residues. The germline V gene encodes CDR1 LGHNA and CDR2 YSLEER. CDR3 sequence (DNA): TGCGCCAGCAGCCAAGCAACTAGCGGGGGGTTCAGTGAGCAGTTCTTC. Residues: CASSQATSGGFSEQFF.

This clone appeared a single time. The gene calls are TRBV4-2 and TRBJ1-5; 10 nucleotides line up with TRBD1. The CDR3 covers 18 residues. CDR1 is LGHNA, CDR2 YNFKEQ, per germline. The ends lost 2 bases at V and 2 bases at J; junction bases unmatched: 9. The CDR3: CASSQQTGGNVRNQPQHF. Here the CDR3 DNA reads TGTGCCAGCAGCCAACAGACAGGGGGCAACGTCCGCAATCAGCCCCAGCATTTT.

The rearrangement uses TRBV25-1 and TRBJ2-3; 10 nucleotides match TRBD1. The CDR3 spans 15 residues. With 5 bases clipped from V and 3 bases from J, the junction kept 5 bases outside the gene matches. Germline V lookup: CDR1 MGHDK, CDR2 SYGVNS. In nucleotides, the CDR3 is TGTGCCAGCAGTTACCCGGGACAGGGGACAGATACGCAGTATTTT. Translation: CASSYPGQGTDTQYF. Drawing the rest from reference TRBV25-1 and TRBJ2-3, the complete variable domain is EADIYQTPRYLVIGTGKKITLECSQTMGHDKMYWYQQDPGMELHLIHYSYGVNSTEKGDLSSESTVSRIRTEHFPLTLESARPSHTSQYLCASSYPGQGTDTQYFGPGTRLTVL.

The rearrangement joins TRBV4-1 to TRBJ1-3; 9 bases align to TRBD1. The CDR3 loop spans 17 amino acids. V lost 4 bases to trimming and J lost 2 bases; unmatched junction nucleotides: 9. The germline gives CDR1 MGHRA, CDR2 YSYEKL. CDR3 in DNA: TGCGCCAGCAGCCCACGGACTGGACAGGGGCCTGGAAACACCATATATTTT. Translated: CASSPRTGQGPGNTIYF.

This clone came up once. The chain couples TRBV2 to TRBJ1-5; D not resolved. Trimming removed 4 bases from V and 1 base from J, with 8 bases in between. Per the germline V gene, CDR1 is SNHLY and CDR2 is FYNNEI. The CDR3 runs 14 residues. DNA for the CDR3: TGTGCCAGCAGTGTAAAACAGAGCAATCAGCCCCAGCATTTT. Translating it yields CASSVKQSNQPQHF.

J is TRBJ1-6 and V is TRBV7-2, with TRBD1 as a possible D gene (5 bases). The CDR3 runs to 15 residues. In germline, CDR1 is SGHTA, CDR2 FQGNSA. Between the trimmed V and J ends, which lost 5 bases and 7 bases, there was a span of 15 bases. Here the CDR3 DNA reads TGTGCCAGCAGCGCCAACAGGATCGGCAATTCACCCCTCCACTTT. Amino acids: CASSANRIGNSPLHF.